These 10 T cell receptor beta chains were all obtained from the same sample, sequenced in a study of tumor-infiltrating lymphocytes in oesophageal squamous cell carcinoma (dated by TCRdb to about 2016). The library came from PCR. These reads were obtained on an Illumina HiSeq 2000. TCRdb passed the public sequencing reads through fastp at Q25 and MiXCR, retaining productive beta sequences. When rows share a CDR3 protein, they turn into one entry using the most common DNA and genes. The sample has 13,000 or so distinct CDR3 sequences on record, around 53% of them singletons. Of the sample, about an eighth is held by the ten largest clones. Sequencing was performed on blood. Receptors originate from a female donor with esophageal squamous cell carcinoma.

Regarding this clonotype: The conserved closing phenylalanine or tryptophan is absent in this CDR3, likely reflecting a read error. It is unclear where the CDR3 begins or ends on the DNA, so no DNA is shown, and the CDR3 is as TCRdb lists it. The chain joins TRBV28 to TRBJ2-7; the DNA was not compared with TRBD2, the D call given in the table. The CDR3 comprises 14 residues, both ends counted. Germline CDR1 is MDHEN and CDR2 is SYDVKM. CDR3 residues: CATFLVAYGYTFGS.

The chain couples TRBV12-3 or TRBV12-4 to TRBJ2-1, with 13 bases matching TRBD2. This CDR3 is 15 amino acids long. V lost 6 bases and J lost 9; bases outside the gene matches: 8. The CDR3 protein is CASSQLAGGPSEQFF. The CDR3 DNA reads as TGTGCCAGCAGCCAACTAGCGGGGGGGCCTAGTGAGCAGTTCTTC.

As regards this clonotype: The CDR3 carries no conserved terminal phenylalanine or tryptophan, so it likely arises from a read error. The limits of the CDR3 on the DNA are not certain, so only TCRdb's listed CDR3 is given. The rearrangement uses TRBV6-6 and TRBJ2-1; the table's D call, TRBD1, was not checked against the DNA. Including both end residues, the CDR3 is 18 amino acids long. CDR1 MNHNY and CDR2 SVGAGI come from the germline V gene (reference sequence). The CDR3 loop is CASSYSGTTHNSPLHFGN.

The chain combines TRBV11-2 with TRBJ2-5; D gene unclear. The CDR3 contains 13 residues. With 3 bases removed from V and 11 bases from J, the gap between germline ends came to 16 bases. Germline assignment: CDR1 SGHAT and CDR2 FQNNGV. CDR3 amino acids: CASSFPTTPTQYF. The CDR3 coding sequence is TGTGCCAGCAGCTTTCCTACCACACCGACGCAGTACTTC.

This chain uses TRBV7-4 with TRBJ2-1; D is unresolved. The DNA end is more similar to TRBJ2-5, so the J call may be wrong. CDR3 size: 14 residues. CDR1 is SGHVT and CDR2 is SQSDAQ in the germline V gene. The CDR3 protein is CASSLRAVQETQYF. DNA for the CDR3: TGTGCCAGCAGCTTACGGGCAGTTCAAGAGACCCAGTACTTC.

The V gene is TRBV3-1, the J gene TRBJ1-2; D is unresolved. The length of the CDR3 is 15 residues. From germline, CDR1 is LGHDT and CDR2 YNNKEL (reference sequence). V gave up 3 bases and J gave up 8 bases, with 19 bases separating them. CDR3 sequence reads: CASSHGLTPTNGYTF. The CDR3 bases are TGTGCCAGCAGCCATGGCCTTACACCGACGAACGGCTACACCTTC.

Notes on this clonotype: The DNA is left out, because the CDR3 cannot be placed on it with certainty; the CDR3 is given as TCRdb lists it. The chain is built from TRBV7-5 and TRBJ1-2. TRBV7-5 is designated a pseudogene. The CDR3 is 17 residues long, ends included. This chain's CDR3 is CISVPEPPTPRDYGYTF.

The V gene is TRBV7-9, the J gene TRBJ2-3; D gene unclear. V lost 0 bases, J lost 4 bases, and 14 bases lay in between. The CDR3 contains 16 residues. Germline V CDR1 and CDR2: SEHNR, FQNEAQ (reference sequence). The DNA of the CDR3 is TGTGCCAGCAGCTTAGCCGCTAGTATGGTCGCAGATACGCAGTATTTT. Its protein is CASSLAASMVADTQYF.

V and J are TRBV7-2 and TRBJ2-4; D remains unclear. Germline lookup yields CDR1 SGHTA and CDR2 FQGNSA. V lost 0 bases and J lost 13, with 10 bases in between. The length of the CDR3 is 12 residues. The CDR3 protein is CASSLARNEQYF. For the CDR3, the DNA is TGTGCCAGCAGCTTAGCTCGCAATGAGCAGTACTTC.

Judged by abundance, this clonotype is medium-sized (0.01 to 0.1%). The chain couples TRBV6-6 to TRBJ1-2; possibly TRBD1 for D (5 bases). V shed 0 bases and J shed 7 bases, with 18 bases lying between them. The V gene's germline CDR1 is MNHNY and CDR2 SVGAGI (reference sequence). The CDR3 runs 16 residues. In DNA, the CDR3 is TGTGCCAGCAGTTACTCAGATCAGGGTCTTACTCGTGGCTACACCTTC. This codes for CASSYSDQGLTRGYTF.